Here is one T cell receptor (beta chain) with its context. Its antigen is undetermined. Second-dose schedules of about 4 or about 12 weeks were combined. Libraries were prepared by immunoSEQ multiplex PCR; TCRdb keeps only in-frame clonotypes and omits some of them. The table includes around 65,000 clones, less than 90% detected once. The data originate from a study of T cell responses to AZD1222 COVID-19 vaccine. Germline V CDR1 and CDR2: SEHNR, FQNEAQ (reference sequence). V lost 5 bases to trimming and J lost 2 bases; unmatched junction nucleotides: 6. This CDR3 has 16 amino acids. Study-wide points: Nearly half of the spike-specific TCRs reportedly recognize variant regions that carry no mutations. Most donors were white British and more were female, and clonal diversity was possibly underestimated.

This TCR derives from an adult who received the AZD1222 COVID-19 vaccine. The chain is built from TRBV7-9 and TRBJ2-7, with 13 bases that match TRBD2. The material was peripheral blood, obtained 28 days after the second AZD1222 dose. The CDR3: CASSPGLAGEPYEQYF. CDR3 sequence (DNA): TGTGCCAGCAGCCCTGGACTAGCGGGAGAACCCTACGAGCAGTACTTC.